This TCR beta chain was identified in a study of blood T cell repertoires in COVID-19. Study information: COVID-19 samples, acute and convalescent, were from the United States, Italy and Spain. PBMCs, B-cell-depleted T cells, or T cells were the source of the cDNA or gDNA that made up the material.

Authors' data handling: Amplification from reference gene primers served as the basis for estimated nucleated cell counts. The table came from immunoSEQ multiplex PCR; TCRdb's copy has only in-frame clones and leaves some out. That table is the source of V, J and clone size, and D and trimming were worked out from the DNA. The table includes about 75,000 clones, roughly 90% detected once. V gave up 2 bases and J gave up 8 bases; unmatched junction bases: 14. The V gene's germline CDR1 is MNHEY and CDR2 SVGAGI. This CDR3 region has 16 residues. The specimen was peripheral blood. This TCR came from a human donor in a cohort sampled during active COVID-19. The V call is TRBV6-5, the J call TRBJ1-2, with 7 bases matching TRBD1. The CDR3 reads CASSYGPQGTSWGYTF. CDR3 coding DNA: TGTGCCAGCAGTTACGGGCCACAGGGGACGAGTTGGGGCTACACCTTC.